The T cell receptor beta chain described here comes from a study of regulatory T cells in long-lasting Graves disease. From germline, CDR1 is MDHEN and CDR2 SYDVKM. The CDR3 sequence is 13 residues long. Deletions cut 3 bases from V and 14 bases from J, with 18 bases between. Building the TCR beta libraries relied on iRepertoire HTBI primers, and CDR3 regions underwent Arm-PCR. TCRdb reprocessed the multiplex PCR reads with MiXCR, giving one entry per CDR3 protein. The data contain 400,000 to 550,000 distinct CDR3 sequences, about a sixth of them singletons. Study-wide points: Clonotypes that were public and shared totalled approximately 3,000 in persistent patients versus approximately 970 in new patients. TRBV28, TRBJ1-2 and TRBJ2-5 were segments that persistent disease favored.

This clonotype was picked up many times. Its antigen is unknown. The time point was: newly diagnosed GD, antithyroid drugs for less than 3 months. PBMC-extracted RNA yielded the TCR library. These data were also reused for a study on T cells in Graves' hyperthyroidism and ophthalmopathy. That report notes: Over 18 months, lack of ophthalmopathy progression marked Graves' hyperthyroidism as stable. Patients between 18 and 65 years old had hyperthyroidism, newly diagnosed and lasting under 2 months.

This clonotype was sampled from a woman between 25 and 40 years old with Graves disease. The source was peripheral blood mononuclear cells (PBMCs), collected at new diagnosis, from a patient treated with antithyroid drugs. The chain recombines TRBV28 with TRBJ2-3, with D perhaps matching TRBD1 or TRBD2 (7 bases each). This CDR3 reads CASSFRGTKLWYF. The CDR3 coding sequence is TGTGCCAGCAGTTTCAGGGGGACTAAGCTTTGGTATTTT.